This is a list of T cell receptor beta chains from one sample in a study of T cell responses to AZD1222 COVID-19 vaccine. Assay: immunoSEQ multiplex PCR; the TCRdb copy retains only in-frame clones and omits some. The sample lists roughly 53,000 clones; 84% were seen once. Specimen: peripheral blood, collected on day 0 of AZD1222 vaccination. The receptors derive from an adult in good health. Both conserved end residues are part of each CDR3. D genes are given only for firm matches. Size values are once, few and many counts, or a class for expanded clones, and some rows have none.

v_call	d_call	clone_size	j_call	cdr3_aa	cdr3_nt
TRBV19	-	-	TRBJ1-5	CASTKSAGKGSNQPQHF	TGTGCCAGTACCAAATCGGCGGGGAAGGGGAGCAATCAGCCCCAGCATTTT
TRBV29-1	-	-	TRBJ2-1	CSVDGVEGGHYNEQFF	TGCAGCGTTGATGGGGTGGAAGGGGGTCACTACAATGAGCAGTTCTTC
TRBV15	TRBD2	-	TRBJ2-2	CATSRPGTGTSGRAGELFF	TGTGCCACCAGCAGACCGGGGACCGGGACTAGCGGGAGGGCCGGGGAGCTGTTTTTT
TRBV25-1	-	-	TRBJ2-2	CASSAYRTGELFF	TGTGCCAGCAGTGCCTACAGGACCGGGGAGCTGTTTTTT
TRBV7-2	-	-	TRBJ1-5	CASSLVSSQPQHF	TGTGCCAGCAGCTTAGTTTCGAGTCAGCCCCAGCATTTT
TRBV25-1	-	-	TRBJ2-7	CASSGRQGLNEQYF	TGTGCCAGCAGTGGGAGACAGGGACTTAACGAGCAGTACTTC
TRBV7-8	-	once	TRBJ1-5	CASSLVDLVGRRDNQPQHF	TGTGCCAGCAGCTTAGTGGATTTAGTCGGCAGACGAGACAATCAGCCCCAGCATTTT
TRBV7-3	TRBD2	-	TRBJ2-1	CASSSVGREGEQFF	TGTGCCAGCAGCTCCGTGGGGCGGGAGGGTGAGCAGTTCTTC
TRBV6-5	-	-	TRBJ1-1	CASSYPGRGEAFF	TGTGCCAGCAGTTATCCGGGTCGAGGTGAAGCTTTCTTT
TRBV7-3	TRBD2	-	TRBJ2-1	CASSSINSGRANEQFF	TGTGCCAGCAGCTCAATTAATAGCGGGAGGGCCAATGAGCAGTTCTTC
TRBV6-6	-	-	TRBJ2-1	CASSRSRTASYNEQFF	TGTGCCAGCAGCCGATCTAGGACCGCCTCCTACAATGAGCAGTTCTTC
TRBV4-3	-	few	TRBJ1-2	CASSQEARGKGYTF	TGCGCCAGCAGCCAAGAAGCTAGGGGTAAGGGCTACACCTTC
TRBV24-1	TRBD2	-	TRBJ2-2	CATSDPSGGGPGTSGNTGELFF	TGTGCCACCAGTGATCCCTCTGGCGGAGGGCCCGGGACTAGCGGGAACACCGGGGAGCTGTTTTTT
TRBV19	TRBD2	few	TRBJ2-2	CASSRAGGINTGELFF	TGTGCCAGTAGCCGAGCGGGAGGTATAAACACCGGGGAGCTGTTTTTT
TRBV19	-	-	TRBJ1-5	CASSRSGLIYQPQHF	TGTGCCAGTAGCCGGTCAGGATTGATATATCAGCCCCAGCATTTT
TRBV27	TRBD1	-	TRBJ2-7	CASSVTTGVGYEQYF	TGTGCCAGCAGCGTCACGACAGGGGTTGGCTACGAGCAGTACTTC
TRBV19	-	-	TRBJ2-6	CASSILGSGANVLTF	TGTGCCAGTAGTATTTTGGGCTCTGGGGCCAACGTCCTGACTTTC